These 6 T cell receptor beta chains share one sample of origin, sequenced in a study of response to subunit inactivated influenza vaccine. Each CDR3 protein gets one entry after TCRdb re-called the RT-PCR reads with MiXCR. In the table there are 590,000 or so distinct CDR3 sequences, around 15% of which are singletons. Sequencing was performed on PBMCs from blood, taken 14 to 15 days before vaccination. These receptors were obtained from a man between 50 and 59 years old who received an inactivated influenza vaccine.

The table lists this clonotype with a few counts. The rearrangement joins TRBV28 to TRBJ1-5; perhaps TRBD1 as D (5 bases). The germline V gene has CDR1 MDHEN and CDR2 SYDVKM. This CDR3 has 14 residues. The V gene lost 3 bases and the J gene lost 2 bases, with 8 bases spanning the gap. The CDR3 DNA reads as TGTGCCAGCAGTTTTGCGGGGGGCAATCAGCCCCAGCATTTT. Translating gives CASSFAGGNQPQHF.

This clonotype was seen a handful of times. The CDR3 loop is CATSRDLEGPRELFF. The CDR3 region has the DNA TGTGCCACCAGCAGAGATCTCGAGGGTCCTAGGGAGCTGTTTTTT. This sequence joins TRBV15 and TRBJ2-2, with D tentatively TRBD2 (5 bases). Germline V lookup: CDR1 LNHNV, CDR2 YYDKDF (reference sequence). The V gene lost 0 bases and the J gene lost 9 bases, with 14 bases spanning the gap. The CDR3 is made up of 15 amino acids.

This chain uses TRBV2 with TRBJ2-7; TRBD1 matches at 10 bases. The CDR3 extends over 15 amino acids. Trimming took 5 bases from V and 5 from J; bases not matched to a gene: 9. Germline CDR1 and CDR2: SNHLY and FYNNEI. The CDR3 loop reads CASSNSRQGAHEQYF. CDR3 in DNA: TGTGCCAGCAGTAATTCGAGACAGGGGGCCCACGAGCAGTACTTC.

The chain joins TRBV12-3 or TRBV12-4 to TRBJ1-5; D uncertain. CDR3 length: 13 amino acids. With 6 bases removed from V and 0 bases from J, the gap between germline ends came to 6 bases. Here the CDR3 DNA reads TGTGCCAGCAGATTTACTAGCAATCAGCCCCAGCATTTT. Amino acid sequence: CASRFTSNQPQHF.

The genes are TRBV6-1 and TRBJ1-1; the D is unclear. The CDR3 covers 16 residues. Trimming took off 4 bases at V and 0 bases at J, with 15 bases between the two ends. Germline V CDR1 and CDR2: MNHNS, SASEGT. This CDR3 reads CASSAEPPNLNTEAFF. In nucleotides, the CDR3 is TGTGCCAGCAGTGCCGAACCCCCGAATTTGAACACTGAAGCTTTCTTT.

In this sample, this clonotype turned up a few times. CDR3: CASSPPLERGRETQYF. The CDR3 DNA reads as TGTGCCAGCAGCCCTCCGCTGGAGCGGGGGAGGGAGACCCAGTACTTC. The V and J genes are TRBV5-6 and TRBJ2-5; 8 bases match TRBD2. Germline V gives CDR1 SGHDT, CDR2 YYEEEE. With V trimmed by 4 bases and J by 5 bases, 13 bases remained unmatched. The CDR3 totals 16 residues. The variable domain in full, with the rest retrieved from reference TRBV5-6 and TRBJ2-5, is DAGVTQSPTHLIKTRGQQVTLRCSPKSGHDTVSWYQQALGQGPQFIFQYYEEEERQRGNFPDRFSGHQFPNYSSELNVNALLLGDSALYLCASSPPLERGRETQYFGPGTRLLVL.